The sequence of this T cell receptor beta chain was determined in a study of OX40 agonist ivuxolimab in advanced cancers. Whole-study context: Around 40% of patients had received prior checkpoint inhibitor therapy. A partial response was reached by three patients: one with hepatocellular carcinoma and two with cutaneous melanoma. Whole-study findings and limits: Antigen specificity was not determined for the expanded peripheral T cells.

Points on this clone: Antigen specificity is unknown. The sample holds other DNA sequences that translate to the same CDR3.

Sequencing was performed with immunoSEQ multiplex PCR; in TCRdb, only in-frame clones are kept and a portion is missing. There are under 75,000 clones in the sample; 65% to 85% occur only once, and around 1% lies in the top ten. On cycle 4 day 1 and cycle 7 day 1, as well as at baseline, blood was sampled. Unmatched junction bases numbered 1, after V lost 1 base and J lost 2 bases. This CDR3 contains 14 residues. The germline CDR1 and CDR2 sequences are SGHNT and YENEEA. The chain joins TRBV11-3 to TRBJ2-5, with 7 bases matching TRBD2. The clonotype originates from an adult with an advanced solid tumor such as melanoma, head and neck, liver or kidney cancer. Sequences were derived from CD4+ or CD8+ T cells sorted from blood, sampled in a trial of the OX40 agonist ivuxolimab. This CDR3 reads CASSLGGGQETQYF. In DNA form, the CDR3 reads TGTGCCAGCAGCTTAGGGGGGGGGCAAGAGACCCAGTACTTC.